This TCR beta chain was obtained from a study of T-cell memory formation after mild COVID-19. Germline-derived CDR1 and CDR2 are KGHDR and SFDVKD. Trimming removed 4 bases at V and 0 bases at J, with 5 bases between. The CDR3 has 13 residues. Each CDR3 protein gets one entry after TCRdb re-called the 5' RACE reads with MiXCR. The sample includes 250,000 to 300,000 distinct CDR3 sequences, around 15% of them seen just once. The chain links TRBV24-1 to TRBJ1-2; D is unclear. This receptor was obtained from a man between 18 and 29 years old who had mild COVID-19 (a few samples of this study predate the infection). Cell type and time point are not known. Sequenced input: PBMCs or a T cell subset sorted from them (not recorded which). CDR3 sequence: CATSDGTNYGYTF. The CDR3 bases are TGTGCCACCAGTGACGGTACTAACTATGGCTACACCTTC.